This T cell receptor beta chain comes out of a study of Ad26.COV2.S vaccination and SARS-CoV-2 variants. The repertoire was sequenced with immunoSEQ multiplex PCR; TCRdb's copy has only in-frame clones and lacks some. The sample consists of 87,000 or so clones, 82% of them appearing once. J lost 1 base, V lost 3 bases, and 4 bases had no gene match. This CDR3 is 15 amino acids long. The germline V gene encodes CDR1 SGHNT and CDR2 YENEEA. This clone is judged medium-sized. The sequence was obtained from a human donor who had recovered from COVID-19. Sequenced here: peripheral blood, sampled after recovery from COVID-19. The rearrangement uses TRBV11-3 and TRBJ2-3; 7 nucleotides line up with TRBD1. CDR3 sequence: CASSFGTGGTDTQYF. In nucleotides, the CDR3 is TGTGCCAGCAGCTTCGGAACAGGGGGCACAGATACGCAGTATTTT.